The T cell receptor beta chain described here comes from a study of Graves' ophthalmopathy and Graves' hyperthyroidism (dated by TCRdb to 2016 to 2019). For the study in its entirety: Peripheral blood was collected before any treatment was given, at the time of initial diagnosis. For training and testing, the 100 or so patients in the discovery cohort were randomly divided in a 7:3 ratio. TCR beta repertoire signatures were used to distinguish Graves' ophthalmopathy from Graves' hyperthyroidism and to predict progression to ophthalmopathy. In five to seven hyperthyroidism patients, T-cell repertoires of thyroid tissue and blood were compared. In total, some 130 blood samples were TCR-sequenced: approximately 42 ophthalmopathy, some 80 hyperthyroidism and approximately 17 hyperthyroidism-to-ophthalmopathy patients. Following sample collection, hyperthyroidism patients were given methimazole at a starting dose of 30 mg daily, and ophthalmopathy patients were given high-dose intravenous methylprednisolone. For independent validation, a separate cohort was made up of some 19 hyperthyroidism patients plus 17 patients who later progressed from hyperthyroidism to ophthalmopathy. To explore V-J signatures that distinguish ophthalmopathy from hyperthyroidism, a discovery set of around 100 patients was enrolled, made up of approximately 45 with ophthalmopathy and some 58 with stable hyperthyroidism.

The ophthalmopathy patients had moderately to severely active disease, with a Clinical Activity Score of 3 or higher, a NOSPECS grade of 4 or higher, and a disease duration of less than 3 months. Patients with other autoimmune diseases, uncontrolled infections, pregnancy or lactation were excluded. Diagnosis was based on clinical symptoms, serum thyroxine, TRAb, thyroid ultrasound and orbital computed tomography. PBMCs were isolated from around 10 ml of fresh peripheral blood by Ficoll-Paque density gradient centrifugation. Total RNA was extracted with Trizol reagent and quality-checked on an Agilent 2100 Bioanalyzer. For repertoire sequencing, the TCR beta CDR3 regions were amplified from RNA transcripts. A first-round RT-PCR used HTBI primers with the Qiagen OneStep RT-PCR kit, followed by a second-round multiplex PCR, size selection and purification. Libraries were sequenced paired-end with 100 bp reads on an Illumina HiSeq2000. The original pipeline was this. Reads were processed with SOAPnuke, discarding reads with adapters, uncalled bases, mean Phred below 15, or no exact constant-primer or identifier match. High-quality paired reads were merged with COPE v1.2.5. Unique nucleotide sequences were defined as clonotypes and aligned to IMGT TRB V, D and J references using MiTCR v1.1. The analysis was limited to V-J combinations with a frequency above 0.0001, which together covered 99.2% of the repertoires. For each V-J combination, a TCR clonal expansion and chaos score was defined as the ratio of F50 clonal expansion to chaos observed in the TCRdist matrix. Welch's t-statistics and random forest were used to reduce features to approximately 13 V-J combinations, which were fed into a naive Bayes classifier. Thyroid-blood repertoire similarity was quantified with the Morisita-Horn index. The raw public data were reprocessed by TCRdb itself: fastp quality trimming at Q25, MiXCR clonotype calling, in-frame beta chains only. Rows matching on CDR3 protein sequence are summarized as one entry with the most common DNA and genes. The V and J calls reflect TCRdb's pipeline rather than the authors' work. Within this sample are 170,000 or so distinct CDR3 sequences, with around two fifths of them counted one time only. In total, the top ten clones hold over 7% of the sample.

Paper-wide results and their limitations: Ophthalmopathy was separated from stable hyperthyroidism by the 13-signature model with about 90% sensitivity and just under 84% specificity in cross-validation and with 80%/75% in the test set. Most expanded thyroid clonotypes with frequency above 0.001 were also detected in blood, suggesting blood repertoires may reflect the thyroid immune response. Sample size was not predetermined statistically, and investigators were not blinded to group allocation. In validation, the model predicted ophthalmopathy progression with roughly 68% sensitivity and 72% to 80% specificity; more than ten predicted patients were CT-confirmed with GO in a median of about 6.1 months.

On this clonotype itself: Its antigen is currently not known. No clone much larger than this one lies a single base away; base qualities are absent.

The CDR3 measures 15 amino acids from cysteine to phenylalanine. Just the 45-base CDR3 DNA is kept, in frame starting at base 1. Looking up the germline V gene yields CDR1 MNHNS and CDR2 SASEGT. V and J are trimmed by 8 bases and 2 bases, and the gene matches miss 9 bases of the junction. The specimen sequenced was peripheral blood. The rearranged segments are TRBV6-1 and TRBJ1-5, and 7 junctional nucleotides match TRBD1. This clonotype was obtained from a man aged 25-45 years with Graves' ophthalmopathy. Donor details come from another sample of the same person, matched by shared clones. The CDR3 corresponds to CASRDSKRGNQPQHF. The nucleotide sequence reads as follows: TGTGCCAGCCGGGACAGCAAGAGGGGCAATCAGCCCCAGCATTTT.